This T cell receptor (beta chain) was sequenced in a study of T-cell memory formation after mild COVID-19. Whole-study results and caveats: The study detected some responding clones in pre-infection memory, suggesting cross-reactive memory joined. CD8+ contracting clones occupied EMRA, while CD4+ ones occupied mainly CM and EM. The SARS-CoV-2 specificity of second-wave clones reaching peak at day 37 remained unverified.

The germline gives CDR1 SEHNR, CDR2 FQNEAQ (reference sequence). The V end was cut by 5 bases, the J end by 0 bases, with 14 bases between. The length of the CDR3 is 17 residues. Sample barcodes and UMIs were carried by the TCR alpha and TCR beta cDNA libraries that 5'RACE generated with constant-segment primers. Each CDR3 protein is one row after TCRdb ran MiXCR on the 5' RACE reads. The repertoire holds some 300,000 distinct CDR3 sequences, with 15% to 20% as singletons. A remark on this clonotype: Its specificity is not known.

The chain combines TRBV7-9 with TRBJ2-6; D possibly uses TRBD1 or TRBD2 (5 bases each). The sequenced material came from PBMCs or a T cell subset sorted from them (not recorded which). This clonotype originated in a man aged 18 to 30 who had mild COVID-19 (a few samples of this study predate the infection). Cell type and time point are not known. The CDR3 sequence: CASSLIGASSGANVLTF. The DNA for the CDR3 is TGTGCCAGCAGCCTCATCGGGGCAAGCTCTGGGGCCAACGTCCTGACTTTC.